The subject of this entry is one T cell receptor beta chain. The data derive from a study of T cells in Graves' hyperthyroidism and ophthalmopathy. Germline V gene lookup returns CDR1 SEHNR and CDR2 FQNEAQ (reference sequence). The trim removed 4 bases at V and 7 bases at J, leaving 9 bases unmatched. The CDR3 totals 16 residues. Amplification yielded TCR beta CDR3 regions, with RNA transcripts as the source. The study used the HTBI primer set for a first-round RT-PCR of the TCR CDR3. A single record per CDR3 protein comes from TCRdb applying MiXCR to the multiplex PCR reads. The sample yields around 690,000 distinct CDR3 sequences, around 21% seen once.

This TCR came from a man aged 25 to 40 with Graves' ophthalmopathy. The V gene is TRBV7-9, the J gene TRBJ2-1; 11 bases line up with TRBD2. The material sequenced was blood. The CDR3 loop is CASSSPGTSGINEQFF. The DNA for the CDR3 is TGTGCCAGCAGCTCCCCCGGGACTAGCGGTATAAATGAGCAGTTCTTC.